Each of the 19 T cell receptor beta chains below was sequenced from the same sample in a study of post-analysis software for immune sequencing data. Presence of unique molecular identifiers characterized the TCR beta cDNA libraries. TCRdb used MiXCR to reprocess the PCR reads, holding one entry per CDR3 protein. Of about 620,000 distinct CDR3 sequences in the sample, around 40% were seen once. These TCRs are of unknown antigen specificity. Whole-study findings and limits: Elevated frequency relative to controls characterized four or five TRBV segments in patients, TRBV5-6, TRBV5-1 and TRBV20-1 among them.

The sequenced material came from blood. The source of these receptors is a girl aged 5 to 17 with multiple sclerosis.

There are a few counts of this clonotype. The chain joins TRBV12-3 or TRBV12-4 to TRBJ2-5; D ambiguous. The CDR3 loop spans 13 amino acids. The germline V and J ends were trimmed by 4 bases and 2 bases, with 8 bases remaining between them. As DNA, the CDR3 is TGTGCCAGCAGTTCGGCAAAGCAAGAGACCCAGTACTTC. Protein product: CASSSAKQETQYF.

This chain links TRBV5-1 with TRBJ1-2, with D uncertain. This CDR3 is 14 amino acids long. Per germline, CDR1 SGHRS and CDR2 YFSETQ. Trimming removed 1 base from V and 2 bases from J, with 9 bases in between. CDR3 bases: TGCGCCAGCAGCTTGAGTTCAGGCAACTATGGCTACACCTTC. Translated, it gives CASSLSSGNYGYTF.

The rearrangement uses TRBV12-3 or TRBV12-4 and TRBJ2-2; 8 nucleotides agree with TRBD1. The CDR3 has 14 residues. V gave up 5 bases and J gave up 5 bases; unmatched junction bases: 4. The CDR3 spells CASSLRQGTGELFF. The CDR3 DNA sequence: TGTGCCAGCAGTCTCCGACAGGGGACCGGGGAGCTGTTTTTT.

The rearrangement links TRBV7-9 to TRBJ1-2; 7 bases line up with TRBD1. CDR1 and CDR2 (germline): SEHNR, FQNEAQ (reference sequence). V lost 1 base, J lost 8 bases, and 4 bases stayed unmatched. This CDR3 contains 13 residues. The CDR3 loop is CASSLGDRWGYTF. In nucleotides, the CDR3 is TGTGCCAGCAGCTTAGGGGACAGATGGGGCTACACCTTC.

In its sample, this clonotype was seen a few times. V is TRBV5-5 and J is TRBJ1-5, with D maybe TRBD1 (6 bases). The CDR3 covers 16 residues. Per germline, CDR1 SGHKS and CDR2 YYEKEE (reference sequence). V gave up 0 bases and J gave up 5 bases, with 15 bases separating them. The CDR3 spells CASSLEGHPTDQPQHF. The CDR3 coding sequence is TGTGCCAGCAGCTTGGAGGGACACCCTACGGATCAGCCCCAGCATTTT. The variable domain in full, with the rest retrieved from reference TRBV5-5 and TRBJ1-5, is DAGVTQSPTHLIKTRGQQVTLRCSPISGHKSVSWYQQVLGQGPQFIFQYYEKEERGRGNFPDRFSARQFPNYSSELNVNALLLGDSALYLCASSLEGHPTDQPQHFGDGTRLSIL.

A few counts support this clonotype. V and J are TRBV7-8 and TRBJ2-7, with 8 bases identical to TRBD1. Germline V lookup: CDR1 SGHVS, CDR2 FQNEAQ. V dropped 5 bases and J dropped 1; count of bases not matched to a gene: 4. The CDR3 spans 14 residues. In DNA, the CDR3 is TGTGCCAGCAGCACGGGACAGGCGTCCTACGAGCAGTACTTC. Protein: CASSTGQASYEQYF.

The chain recombines TRBV5-1 with TRBJ2-1; D remains unclear. The CDR3 runs 12 residues. V gave up 6 bases and J gave up 5 bases, with 9 bases separating them. CDR1 and CDR2 (germline): SGHRS, YFSETQ. The CDR3 spells CASKELNNEQFF. In DNA form, the CDR3 reads TGCGCCAGCAAGGAGTTGAACAATGAGCAGTTCTTC.

This clonotype was counted once. The rearrangement joins TRBV24-1 to TRBJ2-5; D may match TRBD1 or TRBD2 (5 bases each). With the DNA end fitting TRBJ2-7 better, the J assignment may be wrong. Germline assignment: CDR1 KGHDR and CDR2 SFDVKD. The CDR3 contains 12 residues. CDR3 amino acids: CATSDGDHEQYF. The CDR3 DNA is TGTGCCACCAGTGACGGGGACCACGAGCAGTACTTC.

The genes are TRBV9 and TRBJ1-1; D is uncertain. This CDR3 has 15 amino acids. Looked up from germline, CDR1 is SGDLS and CDR2 is YYNGEE. V was cut by 0 bases and J by 4 bases, with 13 bases left in between. CDR3 nucleotide sequence: TGTGCCAGCAGCGTAGAGAGGGATCGTATCACTGAAGCTTTCTTT. It yields the protein CASSVERDRITEAFF. The whole variable domain, filled in from reference TRBV9 and TRBJ1-1, reads DSGVTQTPKHLITATGQRVTLRCSPRSGDLSVYWYQQSLDQGLQFLIQYYNGEERAKGNILERFSAQQFPDLHSELNLSSLELGDSALYFCASSVERDRITEAFFGQGTRLTVV.

The gene calls are TRBV6-6 and TRBJ1-4; D perhaps matches TRBD1 (5 bases). The CDR3 runs 15 residues. Trimming removed 6 bases at V and 5 bases at J, with 16 bases between. Germline CDR1 and CDR2: MNHNY and SVGAGI (reference sequence). As DNA, the CDR3 is TGTGCCAGCAGGCGGGACTTTACACCCAATGAAAAACTGTTTTTT. This encodes CASRRDFTPNEKLFF.

This clonotype was observed a few times. The J gene is TRBJ2-7, the V gene TRBV7-9, with D perhaps TRBD2 (8 bases). Trimming removed 5 bases from V and 5 bases from J, with 16 bases in between. Germline V gene lookup returns CDR1 SEHNR and CDR2 FQNEAQ (reference sequence). The CDR3 spans 14 residues. The CDR3 DNA is TGTGCCAGCAGCCTACAGGGGACTAGGAACGAGCAGTACTTC. This gives the protein CASSLQGTRNEQYF.

This sequence joins TRBV12-3 or TRBV12-4 and TRBJ2-3; 7 nucleotides align to TRBD2. The CDR3 loop spans 19 amino acids. V was pared by 5 bases and J by 1 base, with 18 bases of the junction left unmatched. The CDR3 loop reads CASSPLGGSPGVGTDTQYF. CDR3 coding DNA: TGTGCCAGCAGTCCCCTGGGCGGGAGTCCGGGGGTAGGCACAGATACGCAGTATTTT.

This clonotype was seen a few times. The chain uses TRBV7-9 and TRBJ2-3, with a weak D call TRBD2 (6 bases). Trimming took off 5 bases at V and 0 bases at J, with 12 bases between the two ends. Germline V gene lookup returns CDR1 SEHNR and CDR2 FQNEAQ (reference sequence). This CDR3 is 15 amino acids long. CDR3 nucleotides: TGTGCCAGCAGCCCAGGGACTCTTAGCACAGATACGCAGTATTTT. This encodes CASSPGTLSTDTQYF.

The J gene is TRBJ2-3, the V gene TRBV29-1; possibly TRBD1 or TRBD2 for D (5 bases each). The germline gives CDR1 SQVTM, CDR2 ANQGSEA. The length of the CDR3 is 11 residues. The V end lost 6 bases, the J end lost 5 bases, and 9 bases lay between the germline ends. The CDR3: CSVEGIDTQYF. Written as DNA, the CDR3 is TGCAGCGTAGAGGGGATAGATACGCAGTATTTT.

This clonotype was recorded once. J is TRBJ2-3 and V is TRBV12-3 or TRBV12-4, with 9 positions matching TRBD2. The V gene end was trimmed by 6 bases and the J gene end by 3 bases; junction bases not matched to a gene: 10. The CDR3 sequence is 16 residues long. The CDR3 coding sequence is TGTGCCAGCAGACCGATAGCGGGAGAGGTGACAGATACGCAGTATTTT. This codes for CASRPIAGEVTDTQYF.

The gene calls are TRBV24-1 and TRBJ1-2, with 9 nucleotides matching TRBD1. Losses at the gene ends were 3 bases for V and 6 bases for J; bases not matched to a gene: 7. The CDR3 loop spans 15 amino acids. Per the germline V gene, CDR1 is KGHDR and CDR2 is SFDVKD. The CDR3 protein is CATSDPGTGNDGYTF. The CDR3, as DNA: TGTGCCACCAGTGATCCAGGGACAGGGAATGATGGCTACACCTTC.

The CDR3 region has the DNA TGTGCCATCAGTGACGATTCTCTATGGGGCTACACCTTC. Translation gives CAISDDSLWGYTF. This rearrangement joins TRBV10-3 to TRBJ1-2, with unresolved D. This CDR3 comprises 13 residues. Trimming took off 3 bases at V and 8 bases at J, with 13 bases between the two ends. The germline gives CDR1 ENHRY, CDR2 SYGVKD.

Comments on this clonotype: At one boundary the junction diverges from the germline segment, which might be a read error. The rearrangement uses TRBV7-3 and TRBJ1-2, with D unclear. Germline V CDR1 and CDR2: SGHTA, FQGTGA. The CDR3 has 16 amino acids. This CDR3 reads CASSLSANEPHYGYTF. In DNA form, the CDR3 reads TGTGCCAGTAGCTTAAGCGCCAACGAGCCGCACTATGGCTACACCTTC.

This chain connects TRBV24-1 to TRBJ1-2; the D is unclear. The V end was cut by 3 bases, the J end by 0 bases, with 7 bases between. From germline, CDR1 is KGHDR and CDR2 SFDVKD. The CDR3 is 14 residues long. The CDR3 region is CATSDLSSNYGYTF. Here the CDR3 DNA reads TGTGCCACCAGTGATCTCTCCTCTAACTATGGCTACACCTTC.